These 4 T cell receptor beta chains share one sample of origin, sequenced in a study of T cells in women clearing cervical HPV infection. Profiling relied on immunoSEQ multiplex PCR, and the TCRdb table lists in-frame clones only, not all of them. The listing contains around 30,000 clones. Sequenced: blood buffy coat. These TCRs come from a woman between 18 and 69 years old with a cervical HPV16 infection that either progressed to CIN3+ or cleared (not recorded which).

Comments on this clone: The CDR3 is cut off 3 residues early in the read; its end comes from the germline J gene. The V and J genes are TRBV2 and TRBJ1-4; no clear D gene. CDR3 size: 11 residues. The germline gives CDR1 SNHLY, CDR2 FYNNEI. CDR3: CASSEEGQLFF. The CDR3 DNA, read in part, is TGTGCCAGCAGTGAGGAGGGTCAA.

Comments on this clone: The sequenced fragment ends 3 residues before the CDR3 boundary, so the rest is inferred from the germline J gene. The chain couples TRBV29-1 to TRBJ1-2; D is undetermined. Deletions cut 7 bases from V and 6 bases from J, with 12 bases between. From germline, CDR1 is SQVTM and CDR2 ANQGSEA. The CDR3 has 11 amino acids. CDR3 residues: CSAGVGNGYTF. The part of the CDR3 DNA that was read is TGCAGCGCCGGGGTGGGGAATGGC.

Regarding this clone: Read sequence stops 3 residues before the CDR3 end, and the germline J gene provides the missing end. The chain is built from TRBV20-1 and TRBJ2-7; D possibly corresponds to TRBD2 (6 bases). V dropped 0 bases and J dropped 3 bases, with 12 bases sitting between them. There are 14 residues in the CDR3. Germline V gene sequence: CDR1 DFQATT, CDR2 SNEGSKA (reference sequence). The CDR3 reads CSARDPGVGYEQYF. The sequenced part of the CDR3 DNA is TGCAGTGCTAGAGATCCGGGGGTGGGCTACGAG.

As regards this clone: From the germline J gene comes the end of the CDR3, since the read stops 3 residues before it. The chain combines TRBV7-3 with TRBJ2-1; possible D gene TRBD2, 5 bases. Trimming cost V 5 bases and J 8 bases, with 13 bases left between them. CDR3 length: 13 residues. Germline V gene lookup returns CDR1 SGHTA and CDR2 FQGTGA. CDR3 loop: CASSPRGGDEQFF. The sequenced part of the CDR3 DNA is TGTGCCAGCAGCCCCCGGGGTGGGGATGAG.